This T cell receptor (beta chain) was documented in a study of post-analysis software for immune sequencing data. TCR beta cDNA libraries included unique molecular identifiers. A few hundred thousand cDNA molecules came from about 1 to 10 million T cells. TCRdb re-called the PCR reads with MiXCR, one entry per CDR3 protein. The profile covers about 400,000 distinct CDR3 sequences, with 30% to 45% appearing a single time and 13% taken by the ten largest. The CDR3 runs to 14 residues. Germline values: CDR1 SGHRS, CDR2 YFSETQ. Study results and caveats: Controls had lower frequencies than patients of 4 or 5 TRBV segments, which included TRBV5-6, TRBV5-1 and TRBV20-1. Those with multiple sclerosis, the patient group, showed significantly lower normalized Chao1 diversity than controls.

This clonotype was detected once. Its target is unknown. Sequence at one end of the junction differs from germline and may be a read error. The receptor was isolated from a girl aged 5-17 years with multiple sclerosis. The chain joins TRBV5-1 to TRBJ2-7; tentative D call: TRBD1 (6 bases). The sample consisted of blood. The CDR3 loop is CANSPVTGSYEQYF. For the CDR3, the DNA is TGCGCCAACAGCCCGGTGACAGGCTCCTACGAGCAGTACTTC.